The table lists the clone carrying this TCR beta chain with a few counts. The antigen is undetermined. This entry is derived from a study of beta chain features in type 1 diabetes. The study, taken as a whole, reports: A closer apparent resemblance between naive, central memory and Treg TCRB repertoires was seen in patients than in healthy donors. There was a moderate but significant shortening of TCRB CDR3s in all four CD4+ subsets of Type 1 diabetes patients.

CDR3 length: 17 residues. Germline loops: CDR1 SGHVS, CDR2 FQNEAQ. V dropped 5 bases and J dropped 7 bases, with 23 bases sitting between them. Isolated RNA was reverse transcribed in full, so expressed TCRB transcripts were sequenced. Method: immunoSEQ multiplex PCR; TCRdb's copy keeps in-frame clones and lacks some. The sample holds around 450,000 clones, roughly 10% seen once. Sequencing was done on a sample of naive CD4+ T cells from blood. This sequence was found in a woman between 18 and 30 years old in good health. The V and J genes are TRBV7-8 and TRBJ2-2, with D perhaps TRBD1 (7 bases). The CDR3: CASSPLRPGGWRGELFF. DNA of the CDR3: TGTGCCAGCAGCCCCCTGCGGCCAGGGGGGTGGCGCGGGGAGCTGTTTTTT.